This TCR beta chain was found in a study of lung T cells in sarcoidosis with Löfgren's syndrome. Trimming took off 6 bases at V and 0 bases at J, with 15 bases between the two ends. The length of the CDR3 is 15 residues. CDR1 is DFQATT, CDR2 SNEGSKA, per germline (reference sequence). TCRdb reprocessed the reads with MiXCR, giving one entry per CDR3 protein. The sample shows some 19,000 distinct CDR3 sequences, 21% of them seen only once. In this sample, this clonotype is medium-sized. This chain uses TRBV20-1 with TRBJ2-1, with D perhaps matching TRBD2 (6 bases). The receptor was isolated from a human donor with sarcoidosis (Löfgren's syndrome or another form), or a control subject (not recorded which). The specimen was CD4+ T cells from bronchoalveolar lavage. The CDR3 nucleotides read TGCAGTGCCTCTGACCGGGAGAGCTCCTACAATGAGCAGTTCTTC. This gives the protein CSASDRESSYNEQFF.